Shown below are 8 T cell receptor beta chains from a single sample sequenced in a study of T cells after yellow fever vaccination. TCRdb independently ran MiXCR on the 5' RACE reads; one entry per CDR3 protein. The table lists about 110,000 distinct CDR3 sequences, more than 7.5% of them singletons, with less than 30% in the top ten. The specimen was CD8+ T cells sorted from PBMCs, collected 45 days after the yellow fever booster vaccination. The receptors originated from a man aged 25-45 years who received the YFV17D yellow fever vaccine.

This clonotype was recorded many times. This rearrangement joins TRBV19 to TRBJ2-1; 9 bases agree with TRBD2. The ends lost 1 base at V and 14 bases at J; junction bases unmatched: 6. The CDR3 is 13 amino acids. Germline CDR1 is LNHDA and CDR2 is SQIVND (reference sequence). Written as DNA, the CDR3 is TGTGCCAGTAGTATAGGACTAGCGGCAGCGAAGTTCTTC. It yields the protein CASSIGLAAAKFF.

This clonotype was seen repeatedly, ten times or more. The genes are TRBV6-1 and TRBJ2-5; the D is unclear. The CDR3 covers 14 residues. V was clipped by 6 bases and J by 1 base, with 12 bases between them. Germline assignment: CDR1 MNHNS and CDR2 SASEGT. The CDR3 sequence: CASSSRPFQETQYF. Here the CDR3 DNA reads TGTGCCAGCAGCTCCCGACCCTTCCAAGAGACCCAGTACTTC.

In the case of this clonotype: This clone may be a read error of a much larger clone one base away. V usage is TRBV6-5 and J usage is TRBJ1-2; a possible D gene is TRBD1 (5 bases). CDR1 is MNHEY, CDR2 SVGAGI, per germline. This CDR3 has 13 residues. V shed 2 bases and J shed 10 bases, with 14 bases lying between them. CDR3 sequence reads: CASSYGGASDYTF. The CDR3 DNA reads TGTGCCAGCAGTTACGGGGGTGCATCGGACTACACCTTC.

There are many counts of this clonotype. This chain links TRBV5-6 with TRBJ2-7; unclear D gene. CDR1 is SGHDT and CDR2 is YYEEEE in the germline V gene. The CDR3 extends over 12 amino acids. V shed 4 bases and J shed 4 bases, with 9 bases lying between them. CDR3 loop: CASSVDRYEQYF. The CDR3 nucleotides are TGTGCCAGCAGCGTCGACCGATACGAGCAGTACTTC.

There are many counts of this clonotype. V and J are TRBV12-3 or TRBV12-4 and TRBJ2-2; D is perhaps TRBD1 (5 bases). This CDR3 is 16 amino acids long. The germline V and J ends were trimmed by 7 bases and 0 bases, with 15 bases remaining between them. The CDR3 region is CASTLLGAANTGELFF. CDR3 nucleotide sequence: TGTGCCAGCACCCTCTTAGGGGCCGCGAACACCGGGGAGCTGTTTTTT.

This clonotype was seen ten or more times. This rearrangement joins TRBV12-3 or TRBV12-4 to TRBJ2-3; tentative D call: TRBD1 (5 bases). The CDR3 has 16 residues. Trimming took 2 bases from V and 4 from J, leaving 16 bases between them. As DNA, the CDR3 is TGTGCCAGCAGTTTAAGGTACCTCCAAGGGGCAGATACGCAGTATTTT. Its protein is CASSLRYLQGADTQYF.

This chain connects TRBV25-1 to TRBJ2-7; TRBD1 aligns across 7 bases. Germline V gene lookup returns CDR1 MGHDK and CDR2 SYGVNS. This CDR3 region has 17 residues. V lost 1 base and J lost 5; bases outside the gene matches: 14. The CDR3 loop is CASSEFPMTGFYHEQYF. DNA of the CDR3: TGTGCCAGCAGTGAATTCCCCATGACAGGGTTTTACCACGAGCAGTACTTC.

With regard to this clonotype: A much larger clone differs from this one at a single base, so this may be a read error. The chain links TRBV12-3 or TRBV12-4 to TRBJ2-5; D not certain. CDR3 length: 14 residues. CDR3 residues: CASSEWLDQETQYF. The CDR3 DNA sequence: TGTGCCAGCAGTGAGTGGCTTGACCAGGAGACCCAGTACTTC.